The 9 T cell receptor beta chains below come from one sample, sequenced in a study of blood T cell repertoires in COVID-19. Profiled with immunoSEQ multiplex PCR; TCRdb holds only in-frame clones, not every one. The data hold about 240,000 clones, with around nine tenths observed a single time. The sample consisted of peripheral blood. The receptors were gathered from a woman aged 70-85 years with active or convalescent COVID-19.

The V gene is TRBV6-5, the J gene TRBJ2-2, with unresolved D. V was cut by 0 bases and J by 5 bases, with 10 bases left in between. This CDR3 is built from 15 residues. Germline lookup yields CDR1 MNHEY and CDR2 SVGAGI. The CDR3 DNA follows: TGTGCCAGCAGTTACTCGAGCGTCGAGACCGGGGAGCTGTTTTTT. Amino acids: CASSYSSVETGELFF.

The V gene is TRBV6-2 or TRBV6-3, the J gene TRBJ1-1; no reliable D call. The CDR3 totals 13 residues. V was pared by 2 bases and J by 1 base, with 5 bases between. Germline CDR1 reads MNHEY; CDR2 reads SVGEGT. The CDR3 loop reads CASSYEGNTEAFF. CDR3 nucleotide sequence: TGTGCCAGCAGTTACGAGGGGAACACTGAAGCTTTCTTT.

The V and J genes are TRBV24-1 and TRBJ2-1; D gene ambiguous. V dropped 7 bases and J dropped 3 bases, with 15 bases sitting between them. This CDR3 region has 15 residues. Germline CDR1 reads KGHDR; CDR2 reads SFDVKD. The CDR3 DNA is TGTGCCACCAGGAGCTCCCCTGCTAGCTACAATGAGCAGTTCTTC. It specifies CATRSSPASYNEQFF.

This sequence joins TRBV6-5 and TRBJ2-1, with D perhaps TRBD2 (5 bases). The CDR3 totals 14 residues. V lost 8 bases and J 0 bases, leaving 11 bases between the germline ends. Germline lookup yields CDR1 MNHEY and CDR2 SVGAGI. The CDR3 sequence is CASGRGDSYNEQFF. DNA for the CDR3: TGTGCCAGCGGGAGAGGCGACTCCTACAATGAGCAGTTCTTC.

The rearrangement uses TRBV5-4 and TRBJ2-1, with 9 positions matching TRBD2. CDR1 and CDR2 from the germline V gene are SGHNT and YYREEE (reference sequence). The CDR3 is 15 residues long. Trimming cost V 5 bases and J 7 bases; bases outside gene matches: 10. CDR3 sequence reads: CASSRGAGGPNEQFF. CDR3 bases: TGTGCCAGCAGTAGGGGTGCGGGGGGGCCGAATGAGCAGTTCTTC.

As for this clone: The same CDR3 also results from other DNA sequences found in this sample. The chain uses TRBV11-2 and TRBJ1-1; 7 bases align to TRBD1. V lost 1 base and J lost 3; bases outside the gene matches: 2. CDR1 and CDR2 from the germline V gene are SGHAT and FQNNGV. The CDR3 totals 14 residues. This CDR3 reads CASSLAGGDTEAFF. CDR3 DNA sequence: TGTGCCAGCAGCTTAGCAGGGGGAGACACTGAAGCTTTCTTT. The whole variable domain, remainder taken from reference TRBV11-2 and TRBJ1-1, is EAGVAQSPRYKIIEKRQSVAFWCNPISGHATLYWYQQILGQGPKLLIQFQNNGVVDDSQLPKDRFSAERLKGVDSTLKIQPAKLEDSAVYLCASSLAGGDTEAFFGQGTRLTVV.

This rearrangement joins TRBV7-9 to TRBJ2-3; 7 nucleotides match TRBD1. The germline V gene has CDR1 SEHNR and CDR2 FQNEAQ (reference sequence). The CDR3 contains 14 residues. V was clipped by 4 bases and J by 7 bases; unmatched bases: 8. Here the CDR3 DNA reads TGTGCCAGCAGCTATACTACAGGGGCGAATACGCAGTATTTT. Its protein product is CASSYTTGANTQYF.

This clone was seen once. This chain links TRBV5-1 with TRBJ1-6; 7 bases are shared with TRBD1. This CDR3 is 14 amino acids long. After removal of 7 bases from V and 7 bases from J, the junction contained 8 bases not matched to a gene. The germline V gene has CDR1 SGHRS and CDR2 YFSETQ. DNA of the CDR3: TGCGCCAGCGGACCGGGACAGCAAAATTCACCCCTCCACTTT. Residues: CASGPGQQNSPLHF.

V gene TRBV7-9 combines with J gene TRBJ1-2; weak D call: TRBD1 (6 bases). The length of the CDR3 is 13 residues. The germline CDR1 and CDR2 sequences are SEHNR and FQNEAQ (reference sequence). V was cut by 5 bases and J by 8 bases, with 15 bases left in between. CDR3 sequence (DNA): TGTGCCAGCAGCGACCGGGACACGGAAGGCTACACCTTC. Protein: CASSDRDTEGYTF.